The entry below gives a single T cell receptor beta chain sequence along with its context. Its antigen remains undetermined. No quality values exist for individual bases; no much larger clone is one base distant. This sample is drawn from a study of Ad26.COV2.S vaccination and SARS-CoV-2 variants (dated by TCRdb to about 2021). About the investigation overall: Donors in the vaccine arm were drawn from COV1001, a multicentre, randomized, double-blind, placebo-controlled phase I-IIa trial testing Ad26.COV2.S in healthy adults. Trial participants were randomized into five groups of five, in which low-dose or high-dose Ad26.COV2.S was given once or twice, or placebo was given on both occasions. A total of about 30 samples were included in the TCR-sequenced set, comprising roughly 19 Ad26.COV2.S vaccine recipients, 5 placebo recipients and 8 SARS-CoV-2 convalescent individuals. Dosing of Ad26.COV2.S was intramuscular, at either 5x10^10 or 1x10^11 viral particles, delivered as one shot or as two shots spaced 56 days apart. Blinding of investigators to trial group allocation was maintained during experiments and outcome assessment. TCRbeta repertoire sequencing was used to assess the specificity and breadth of SARS-CoV-2-reactive T cell receptors after Ad26.COV2.S vaccination.

Broad study findings and their caveats: Vaccine and placebo recipients had comparable non-spike TCR breadth, which fits with the vaccine containing only spike. Compared with placebo recipients, Ad26.COV2.S recipients showed higher spike-specific TCR breadth (P = 0.0014). According to the authors, total T cell responses may have been underestimated by the TCR breadth and depth analyses. Substantial breadth of spike-specific CD8+ and CD4+ T cell responses was reported after vaccination. The study was not powered to compare responses between vaccine doses or regimens.

There are 15 amino acids in the CDR3, from cysteine to phenylalanine inclusive. The kept DNA is CDR3 alone, 45 bases in frame from the first base. The germline V gene encodes CDR1 LNHDA and CDR2 SQIVND (reference sequence). Trimming takes 3 bases from V and 1 base from J, and the germline ends sit 12 bases apart. TCRbeta CDR3 regions were sequenced with the immunoSEQ Assay. After extraction, genomic DNA underwent amplification by bias-controlled multiplex PCR, followed by high-throughput sequencing. Concerning the study's data processing: To quantify the absolute abundance of every unique TCRbeta CDR3 region, sequences were collapsed and filtered. T cell fraction was estimated by normalizing TCRbeta template counts to usable DNA, with usable DNA measured through amplification of reference genes found in all nucleated cells. Repertoire TCRs were annotated as SARS-CoV-2-specific when V gene, CDR3 amino acid sequence and J gene were exactly matched to a known reactive TCR set. MIRA supplied the reference SARS-CoV-2 TCR set, which was filtered for enrichment in COVID-19-positive ImmuneCODE repertoires so that public or cross-reactive TCRs were removed. Using the MIRA antigens, annotated TCRs were further analysed by specific ORF or by position within an ORF. Breadth was defined as the number of annotated unique rearrangements divided by the total number of unique productive rearrangements, and depth was defined as the summed frequency of the annotated unique rearrangements. Group comparisons of TCR breadth used two-sided Wilcoxon rank-sum tests. As stored in TCRdb, this immuneACCESS dataset retains in-frame rearrangements with V and J assigned. A fraction of the clones does not appear; measured against another copy, unresolved V genes explain less than half of the discrepancy, and the remainder lacks a known reason. V and J calls and clone size are given by that table; D and trimming were obtained from the DNA. Within this sample are hundreds of thousands of clones, with around 90% of them counted one time only. In total, the top ten clones hold 12% of the sample.

The sample's treatment or condition label is to be understood as: over 15 received Ad26.COV2.S at low or high dose, single or two shots; about 5 received placebo; per-sample allocation not given. For vaccine and placebo recipients, repertoires were sequenced using samples collected on day 63 after the first injection. In Cohort 1b, roughly 25 adults aged 18-55 years were enrolled at a single site in Boston, USA, between 29 July and 7 August 2020. Ad26.COV2.S was a replication-incompetent adenovirus type 26 vector expressing a prefusion-stabilized SARS-CoV-2 spike protein from the original Wuhan strain.

The sample in question was peripheral blood, obtained in a trial of Ad26.COV2.S vaccine versus placebo. The sequence links TRBV19 to TRBJ1-1; no D gene call is confident. The origin of this receptor is a person aged 18-65 years who received the Ad26.COV2.S COVID-19 vaccine or a placebo. CDR3 region: CASSIFWTANTEAFF. The nucleotides are TGTGCCAGTAGTATTTTCTGGACGGCGAACACTGAAGCTTTCTTT.